This entry describes one T cell receptor beta chain. Sequenced by immunoSEQ multiplex PCR; TCRdb stores in-frame clones only, minus some. The table records about 1 million clones, more than 65% of them present only once. This CDR3 has 13 residues. Trimming took off 0 bases at V and 6 bases at J, with 9 bases between the two ends. Germline CDR1 SGHDT, CDR2 YYEEEE. The source of the sample is a study of shared clonotypes between healthy human individuals. V and J are TRBV5-6 and TRBJ2-5; D uncertain. This clonotype was obtained from a man aged 18 to 35 in good health. Sequenced input: memory CD4+ T cells sorted from blood. The subset is: CD45RA-negative fraction. CDR3 loop: CASSLADGQTQYF. The CDR3, as DNA: TGTGCCAGCAGCTTGGCTGACGGGCAGACCCAGTACTTC.